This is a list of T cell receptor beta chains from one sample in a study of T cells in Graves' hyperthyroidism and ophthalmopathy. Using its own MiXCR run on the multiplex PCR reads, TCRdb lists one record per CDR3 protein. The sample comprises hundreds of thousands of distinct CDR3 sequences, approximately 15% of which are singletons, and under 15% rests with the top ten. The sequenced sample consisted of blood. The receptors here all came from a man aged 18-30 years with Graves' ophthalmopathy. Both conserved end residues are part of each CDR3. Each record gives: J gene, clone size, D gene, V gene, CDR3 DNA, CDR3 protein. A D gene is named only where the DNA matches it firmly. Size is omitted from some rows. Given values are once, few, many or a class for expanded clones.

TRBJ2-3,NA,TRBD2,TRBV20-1,TGCAGTACGTCGAGAGCGGGGTCAGGGACAGATACGCAGTATTTT,CSTSRAGSGTDTQYF
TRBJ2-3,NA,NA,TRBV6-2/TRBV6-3,TGTGCCAGCAGTAGACTAGGAACAGATACGCAGTATTTT,CASSRLGTDTQYF
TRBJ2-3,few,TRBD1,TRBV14,TGTGCCAGCAGCCGCGTGGGACAGTTCGATACGCAGTATTTT,CASSRVGQFDTQYF
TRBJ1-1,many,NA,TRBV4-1,TGCGCCAGCAGCCTGGGTGGGATCTTCACTGAAGCTTTCTTT,CASSLGGIFTEAFF
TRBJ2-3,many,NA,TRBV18,TGTGCCAGCTCACCACCGACCCAAGATACGCAGTATTTT,CASSPPTQDTQYF
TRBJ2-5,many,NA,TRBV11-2,TGTGCCAGCAGCTTAGGGGCTTACCAAGAGACCCAGTACTTC,CASSLGAYQETQYF
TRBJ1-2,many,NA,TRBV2,TGTGCCAGCAGTGATTTTACGGGTGACTATGGCTACACCTTC,CASSDFTGDYGYTF
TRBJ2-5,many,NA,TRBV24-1,TGTGCCACCAGGGGCCAGGCAGGGGATCAAGAGACCCAGTACTTC,CATRGQAGDQETQYF
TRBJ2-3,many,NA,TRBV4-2,TGTGCCAGCAGCCGCACTAGTGCAGATACGCAGTATTTT,CASSRTSADTQYF
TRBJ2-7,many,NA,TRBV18,TGTGCCAGCTCCCCTCGCAACGAGCAGTACTTC,CASSPRNEQYF
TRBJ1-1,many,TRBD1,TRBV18,TGTGCCAGCTCTCCGGGACAGCGAACTGAAGCTTTCTTT,CASSPGQRTEAFF
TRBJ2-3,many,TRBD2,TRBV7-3,TGTGCCAGCAGCTTAAAGGCAGCGGGAGGCCCGGGGGACACAGATACGCAGTATTTT,CASSLKAAGGPGDTDTQYF
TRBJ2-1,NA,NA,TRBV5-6,TGTGCCAGCAGCTCCACGTCCTACAATGAGCAGTTCTTC,CASSSTSYNEQFF
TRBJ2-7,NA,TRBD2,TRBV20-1,TGCAGTGCTAGAGACTCGCGGGGGGCCACCTACGAGCAGTACTTC,CSARDSRGATYEQYF
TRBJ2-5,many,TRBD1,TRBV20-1,TGCAGTGCTAGACCCAACCAGGGGCAGGGGGCCCGACAAGAGACCCAGTACTTC,CSARPNQGQGARQETQYF
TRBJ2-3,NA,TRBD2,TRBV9,TGTGCCAGCAGCCCCGGCGGGGGGGCCATGACAGATACGCAGTATTTT,CASSPGGGAMTDTQYF
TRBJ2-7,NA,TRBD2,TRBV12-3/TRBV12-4,TGTGCCAGCAGAGCAGCCCCGGGACTAGCAGTCGAGCAGTACTTC,CASRAAPGLAVEQYF
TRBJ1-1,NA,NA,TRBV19,TGTGCCAGTAGTCCTTCCGCAGGATTATGGAACACTGAAGCTTTCTTT,CASSPSAGLWNTEAFF
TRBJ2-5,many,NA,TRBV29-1,TGCAGCGTTGTAGGGAGTGGTTGGGCTGAGACCCAGTACTTC,CSVVGSGWAETQYF
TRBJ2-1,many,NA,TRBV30,TGTGCCTGGAGTGTCACTAGATTTCCCTACAATGAGCAGTTCTTC,CAWSVTRFPYNEQFF
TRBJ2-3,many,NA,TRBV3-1,TGTGCCAGCAGCCAGGAAACTGGGGAGCCCAGCACAGATACGCAGTATTTT,CASSQETGEPSTDTQYF
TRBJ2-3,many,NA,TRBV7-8,TGTGCCAGCAGCCCAGCGCGTAAGAGCACAGATACGCAGTATTTT,CASSPARKSTDTQYF
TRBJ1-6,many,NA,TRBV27,TGTGCCAGCAGCTTACCGGGCGATTCACCCCTCCACTTT,CASSLPGDSPLHF
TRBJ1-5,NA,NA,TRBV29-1,TGCAGCGTTGTTAAGGATTTATGGCCCCAGCATTTT,CSVVKDLWPQHF
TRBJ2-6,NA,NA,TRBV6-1,TGTGCCAGCAGGGTAAGGAGCGCTGGGGCCAACGTCCTGACTTTC,CASRVRSAGANVLTF
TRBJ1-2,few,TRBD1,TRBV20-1,TGCAGTGCTCTCCGGGACAGGAGGCTCCCTGGCTACACCTTC,CSALRDRRLPGYTF
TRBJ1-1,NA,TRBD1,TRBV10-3,TGTGCCATCAGTCCTGGGACAGGCGCTGAGTTGAACACTGAAGCTTTCTTT,CAISPGTGAELNTEAFF
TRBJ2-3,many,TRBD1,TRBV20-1,TGCAGTGCTAGTGACCGGGACAGGGACGCAGATACGCAGTATTTT,CSASDRDRDADTQYF
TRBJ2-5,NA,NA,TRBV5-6,TGTGCCAGCAGCCTGAGCCAGCGGGAGACCCAGTACTTC,CASSLSQRETQYF
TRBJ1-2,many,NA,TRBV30,TGTGCCTGGGGGAGAACTAACTATGGCTACACCTTC,CAWGRTNYGYTF
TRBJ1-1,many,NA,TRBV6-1,TGTGCCAGCAGGGGCTTTGGAATTGAAGCTTTCTTT,CASRGFGIEAFF
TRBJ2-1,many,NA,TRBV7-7,TGTGCTAGCAGCTTTCAGCAAGGGGATGAGCAGTTCTTC,CASSFQQGDEQFF
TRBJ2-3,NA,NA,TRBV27,TGTGCCAGCAGTTCCGAGCCCCATACGCAGTATTTT,CASSSEPHTQYF
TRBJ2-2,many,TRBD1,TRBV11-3,TGTGCCAGCAGCCTATACGGGCAGGGGGCCGGGGAGCTGTTTTTT,CASSLYGQGAGELFF
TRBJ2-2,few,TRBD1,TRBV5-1,TGCGCCAGCAGCTACCGGGACAGGGGGCAGGGGGAGCTGTTTTTT,CASSYRDRGQGELFF
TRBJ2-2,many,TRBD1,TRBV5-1,TGCGCCAGCAGCTCAGCGACAGGGGGGAACACCGGGGAGCTGTTTTTT,CASSSATGGNTGELFF
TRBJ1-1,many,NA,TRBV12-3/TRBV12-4,TGTGCCAGCAGTTTATCTCAGGGGAGGGTCACTGAAGCTTTCTTT,CASSLSQGRVTEAFF
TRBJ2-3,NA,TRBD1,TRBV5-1,TGCGCCAGCAGCCCCTCGACAGGGGGAAGTCCAGATACGCAGTATTTT,CASSPSTGGSPDTQYF
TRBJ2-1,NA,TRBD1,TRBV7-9,TGTGCCGGGGGGACAGGGAGCTCCTACAATGAGCAGTTCTTC,CAGGTGSSYNEQFF
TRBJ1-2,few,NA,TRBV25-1,TGTGCCAGCAGTTCGGGATCCTTGACCGGCTACACCTTC,CASSSGSLTGYTF
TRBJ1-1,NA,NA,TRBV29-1,TGCAGCGTTGAAGAGGGGACGGGGGGTGAAGCTTTCTTT,CSVEEGTGGEAFF
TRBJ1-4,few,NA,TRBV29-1,TGCAGCGTCTTGTCCGAAAAACTGTTTTTT,CSVLSEKLFF
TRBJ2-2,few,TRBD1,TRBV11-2,TGTGCCAGCAGCTTACCCCAGGGGGCGGTATTGCGGGGCACCGGGGAGCTGTTTTTT,CASSLPQGAVLRGTGELFF
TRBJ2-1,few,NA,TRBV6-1,TGTGCCAGCACCGTTGGGGTTCTTAGGGGAGAATCCTACAATGAGCAGTTCTTC,CASTVGVLRGESYNEQFF
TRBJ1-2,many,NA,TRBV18,TGTGCCAGCTCTCCGGGAGAGGGCTACACCTTC,CASSPGEGYTF
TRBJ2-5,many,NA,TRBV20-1,TGCAGTGCAGGACAGGGTGGTGTAGCGGGAGTTGAGACCCAGTACTTC,CSAGQGGVAGVETQYF
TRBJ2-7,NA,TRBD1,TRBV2,TGTGCCAGCAGTAAGGGCAGGGGGTACGAGCAGTACTTC,CASSKGRGYEQYF
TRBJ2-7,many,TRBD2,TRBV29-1,TGCAGCGTTGCTTCGGGGGGGTACGAGCAGTACTTC,CSVASGGYEQYF
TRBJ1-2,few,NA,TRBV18,TGTGCCAGCTCACCCCGGATCGCAGGGCATCGTGACTATGGCTACACCTTC,CASSPRIAGHRDYGYTF
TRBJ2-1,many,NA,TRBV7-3,TGTGCCAGCAGCCTTACCCCGGACGATGAGCAGTTCTTC,CASSLTPDDEQFF
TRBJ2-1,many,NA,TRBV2,TGTGCTTCCAGTGGAACCGGCAATGAGCAGTTCTTC,CASSGTGNEQFF
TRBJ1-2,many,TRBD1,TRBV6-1,TGTGCCAGCAAAGGGGGACAGGGGGTTTTGTATGGCTACACCTTC,CASKGGQGVLYGYTF
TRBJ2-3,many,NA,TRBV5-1,TGCGCCAGCCGAGAGCCAGGAGGCACAGATACGCAGTATTTT,CASREPGGTDTQYF